The present T cell receptor beta chain was sequenced within a study of blood T cell repertoires in COVID-19. Study-level information: Acute-phase and convalescent COVID-19 samples originated in the United States, Italy and Spain.

The germline CDR1 and CDR2 sequences are SGDLS and YYNGEE. The trim removed 0 bases at V and 3 bases at J, leaving 1 base unmatched. The CDR3 sequence is 14 residues long. Worth noting for this clone: This sample also contains other DNA sequences that code for the same CDR3.

Per the study methods: Reference gene primer amplification yielded estimated nucleated cell counts. Sequencing was performed with immunoSEQ multiplex PCR; in TCRdb, only in-frame clones are kept and a portion is missing. V and J calls and clone size follow that table, whereas D and trimming were derived from the DNA. The sample consists of 250,000 to 300,000 clones, roughly 87% of them appearing once. The chain couples TRBV9 to TRBJ2-7; 9 positions agree with TRBD1. The sequenced sample consisted of peripheral blood. This TCR was sampled from a woman in her 50s who had recovered from COVID-19. Here the CDR3 reads CASSVATGGYEQYF. The DNA for the CDR3 is TGTGCCAGCAGCGTAGCGACAGGGGGCTACGAGCAGTACTTC.